This is a list of T cell receptor beta chains from one sample in a study of OX40 agonist ivuxolimab in advanced cancers. The method was immunoSEQ multiplex PCR; TCRdb's version includes in-frame clones alone and lacks a portion of them. Among thousands of clones listed, about four fifths were seen once. This specimen was CD4+ or CD8+ T cells sorted from blood, taken in a trial of the OX40 agonist ivuxolimab. These receptors were taken from an adult with an advanced solid tumor such as melanoma, head and neck, liver or kidney cancer. Both conserved end residues are part of each CDR3. A D gene is named only where the DNA matches it firmly. For some rows the clone size is stated as once, few or many, or as a class when expanded; others skip it.

d_call	j_call	v_call	clone_size	cdr3_aa	cdr3_nt
-	TRBJ2-1	TRBV2	few	CAASRGRGAYNEQFF	TGTGCCGCCAGCAGGGGGCGGGGGGCTTACAATGAGCAGTTCTTC
TRBD1	TRBJ2-2	TRBV4-2	-	CASSQGTGNTGELFF	TGTGCCAGCAGCCAAGGGACAGGGAACACCGGGGAGCTGTTTTTT
TRBD1	TRBJ1-1	TRBV5-1	-	CASSLTGGTEAFF	TGCGCCAGCAGCTTGACAGGGGGGACTGAAGCTTTCTTT
-	TRBJ1-2	TRBV21-1	few	CASSKCSGRKTYGYTF	TGTGCCAGCAGCAAATGTTCGGGCAGGAAGACCTATGGCTACACCTTC
-	TRBJ2-2	TRBV7-3	-	CASSWGSGELFF	TGTGCCAGCAGCTGGGGGTCCGGGGAGCTGTTTTTT
TRBD2	TRBJ2-5	TRBV6-1	-	CASSEVSLGLAGQETQYF	TGTGCCAGCAGTGAAGTGAGTTTAGGACTAGCGGGGCAAGAGACCCAGTACTTC
-	TRBJ1-2	TRBV27	-	CASSSHGVTRGYTF	TGTGCCAGCAGTTCGCATGGGGTGACTCGAGGCTACACCTTC
-	TRBJ2-7	TRBV2	-	CASSPGRGSYEQYF	TGTGCCAGCAGCCCAGGGCGGGGTAGTTACGAGCAGTACTTC
-	TRBJ2-3	TRBV7-8	-	CASSLTPERTQYF	TGTGCCAGCAGCTTAACCCCGGAGCGAACGCAGTATTTT
TRBD1	TRBJ1-1	TRBV9	-	CASSAGTAWNTEAFF	TGTGCCAGCAGCGCGGGGACAGCCTGGAACACTGAAGCTTTCTTT
-	TRBJ1-1	TRBV7-6	-	CASSLSTTSEAFF	TGTGCCAGCAGCTTATCGACCACCTCGGAAGCTTTCTTT
TRBD2	TRBJ2-5	TRBV7-3	-	CASSLWTSGGARETQYF	TGTGCCAGCAGCCTATGGACTAGCGGGGGGGCCAGGGAGACCCAGTACTTC
TRBD2	TRBJ2-1	TRBV5-7	-	CASSRGGTSGPYNEQFF	TGTGCCAGCAGCCGGGGGGGGACTAGCGGACCCTACAATGAGCAGTTCTTC
-	TRBJ1-3	TRBV6-5	-	CASSGTTGNTIYF	TGTGCCAGCAGCGGGACAACTGGAAACACCATATATTTT
-	TRBJ2-7	TRBV25-1	-	CASSLSSYEQYF	TGTGCCAGCAGTCTCAGTTCCTACGAGCAGTACTTC
-	TRBJ2-5	TRBV7-3	-	CASSPPGAQETQYF	TGTGCCAGCAGCCCGCCAGGGGCCCAAGAGACCCAGTACTTC
-	TRBJ1-5	TRBV6-4	-	CASSDLSGINQPQHF	TGTGCCAGCAGTGATCTGTCAGGAATCAATCAGCCCCAGCATTTT
TRBD1	TRBJ2-1	TRBV10-2	-	CASSGTGDSYNEQFF	TGCGCCAGCAGCGGGACAGGGGACTCCTACAATGAGCAGTTCTTC
TRBD1	TRBJ1-1	TRBV6-5	once	CASSQTGGAWTEAFF	TGTGCCAGCAGTCAGACAGGGGGCGCGTGGACTGAAGCTTTCTTT
-	TRBJ2-6	TRBV7-6	-	CASSSTRGAGANVLTF	TGTGCCAGCAGCTCGACCAGGGGTGCTGGGGCCAACGTCCTGACTTTC
-	TRBJ1-5	TRBV6-5	-	CASSHLRGSNQPQHF	TGTGCCAGCAGCCACCTCCGAGGGAGCAATCAGCCCCAGCATTTT
TRBD2	TRBJ2-7	TRBV5-4	once	CASSKGLAGVYEQYF	TGTGCCAGCAGCAAGGGACTAGCGGGGGTTTACGAGCAGTACTTC
-	TRBJ1-2	TRBV6-6	-	CASSYWDLDYGYTF	TGTGCCAGCAGTTACTGGGACCTAGACTATGGCTACACCTTC
-	TRBJ1-2	TRBV5-1	-	CASPQDGLPGYTF	TGCGCCAGCCCTCAGGACGGCTTGCCCGGCTACACCTTC
TRBD1	TRBJ1-4	TRBV4-1	once	CASSHNRGQRGKLFF	TGCGCCAGCAGCCACAACAGGGGGCAGAGGGGGAAACTGTTTTTT
TRBD2	TRBJ2-7	TRBV10-3	-	CAITGTSGGFYEQYF	TGTGCCATCACCGGGACTAGCGGGGGGTTCTACGAGCAGTACTTC
-	TRBJ1-2	TRBV7-3	-	CASSPTGENYGYTF	TGTGCCAGCAGCCCTACAGGAGAAAACTATGGCTACACCTTC
-	TRBJ1-6	TRBV27	few	CASSLAGSSPLHF	TGTGCCAGCAGTTTAGCAGGTAGTTCACCCCTCCACTTT
TRBD2	TRBJ2-7	TRBV7-2	-	CASSYTPGLAFYEQYF	TGTGCCAGCAGCTACACACCGGGACTAGCTTTCTACGAGCAGTACTTC
-	TRBJ2-7	TRBV27	once	CASSFQGHYEQYF	TGTGCCAGCAGTTTCCAGGGACACTACGAGCAGTACTTC
-	TRBJ1-2	TRBV9	few	CASSEVRGEEANYGYTF	TGTGCCAGCAGCGAGGTCAGGGGAGAGGAAGCTAACTATGGCTACACCTTC
-	TRBJ2-1	TRBV5-1	-	CASSWSTGSEQFF	TGCGCCAGCAGCTGGAGCACAGGGAGTGAGCAGTTCTTC
-	TRBJ2-1	TRBV4-1	once	CASSQVEGYDNEQFF	TGCGCCAGCAGCCAAGTGGAGGGATACGACAATGAGCAGTTCTTC
-	TRBJ2-2	TRBV9	-	CASSEWEQNTGELFF	TGTGCCAGCAGCGAGTGGGAACAGAACACCGGGGAGCTGTTTTTT
-	TRBJ1-2	TRBV5-4	-	CASSPGGPGGYTF	TGTGCCAGCAGCCCCGGAGGACCGGGAGGCTACACCTTC
-	TRBJ1-1	TRBV25-1	-	CASSEYFSSAGKTEAFF	TGTGCCAGCAGTGAATATTTCTCCTCCGCCGGTAAGACTGAAGCTTTCTTT
TRBD1	TRBJ2-3	TRBV6-5	-	CEGARIDTQYF	TGTGAGGGGGCAAGGATAGATACGCAGTATTTT
-	TRBJ1-2	TRBV6-1	-	CASSEDRGQGYTF	TGTGCCAGCAGTGAAGACCGGGGGCAAGGCTACACCTTC
-	TRBJ2-1	TRBV9	few	CASSYSDGEQFF	TGTGCCAGCAGCTACTCGGACGGGGAGCAGTTCTTC
-	TRBJ2-3	TRBV4-3	-	CASSQDRNTQYF	TGCGCCAGCAGCCAAGACCGAAATACGCAGTATTTT
-	TRBJ1-1	TRBV11-2	-	CASSLDGGTEAFF	TGTGCCAGCAGCTTAGATGGAGGGACTGAAGCTTTCTTT
-	TRBJ2-7	TRBV9	-	CASSATGNPYEQYF	TGTGCCAGCAGCGCCACAGGGAACCCTTACGAGCAGTACTTC